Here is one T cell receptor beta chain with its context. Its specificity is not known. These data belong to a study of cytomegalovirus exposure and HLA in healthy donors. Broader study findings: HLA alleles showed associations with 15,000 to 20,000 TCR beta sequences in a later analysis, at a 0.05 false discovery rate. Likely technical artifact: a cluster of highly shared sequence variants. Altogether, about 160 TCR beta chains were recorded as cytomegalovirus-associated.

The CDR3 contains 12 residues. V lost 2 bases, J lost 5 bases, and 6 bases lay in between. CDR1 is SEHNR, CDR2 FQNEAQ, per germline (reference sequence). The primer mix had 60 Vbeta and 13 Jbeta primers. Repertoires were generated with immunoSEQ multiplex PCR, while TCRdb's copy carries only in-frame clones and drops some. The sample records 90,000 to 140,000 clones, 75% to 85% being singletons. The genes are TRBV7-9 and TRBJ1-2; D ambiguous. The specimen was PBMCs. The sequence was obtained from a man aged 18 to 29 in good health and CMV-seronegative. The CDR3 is CASSLTEYGYTF. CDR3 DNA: TGTGCCAGCAGCTTAACTGAATATGGCTACACCTTC.